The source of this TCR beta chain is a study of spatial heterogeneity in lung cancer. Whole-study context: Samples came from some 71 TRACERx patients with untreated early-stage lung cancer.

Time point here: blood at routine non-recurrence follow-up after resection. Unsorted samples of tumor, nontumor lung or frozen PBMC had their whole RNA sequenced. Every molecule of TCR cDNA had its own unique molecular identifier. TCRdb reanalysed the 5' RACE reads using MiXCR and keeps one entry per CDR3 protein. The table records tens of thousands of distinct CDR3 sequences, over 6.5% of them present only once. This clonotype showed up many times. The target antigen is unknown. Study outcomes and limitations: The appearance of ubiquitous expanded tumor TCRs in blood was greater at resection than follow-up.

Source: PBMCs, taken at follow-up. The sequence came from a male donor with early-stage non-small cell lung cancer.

CDR3 loop: CSASDYGYTF. CDR3 coding DNA: TGCAGTGCTTCCGATTATGGCTACACCTTC. The chain is built from TRBV20-1 and TRBJ1-2; no firm D call. CDR1 and CDR2 (germline): DFQATT, SNEGSKA (reference sequence). Trimming shortened V by 5 bases and J by 5 bases, and 6 bases separated the two germline ends. This CDR3 is 10 amino acids long.